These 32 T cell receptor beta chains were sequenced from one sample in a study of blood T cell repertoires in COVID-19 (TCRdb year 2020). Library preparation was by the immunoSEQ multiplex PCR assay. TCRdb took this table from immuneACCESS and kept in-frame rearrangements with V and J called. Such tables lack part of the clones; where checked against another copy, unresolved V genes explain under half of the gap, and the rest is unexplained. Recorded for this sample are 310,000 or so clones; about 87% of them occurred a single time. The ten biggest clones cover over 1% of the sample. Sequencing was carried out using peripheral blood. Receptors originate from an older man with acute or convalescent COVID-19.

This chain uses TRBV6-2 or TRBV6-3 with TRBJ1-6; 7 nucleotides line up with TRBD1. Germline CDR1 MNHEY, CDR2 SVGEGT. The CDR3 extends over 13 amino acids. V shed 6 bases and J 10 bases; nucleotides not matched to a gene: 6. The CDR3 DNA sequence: TGTGCCAGCAGCTTACAGGGGACATCACCCCTCCACTTT. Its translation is CASSLQGTSPLHF.

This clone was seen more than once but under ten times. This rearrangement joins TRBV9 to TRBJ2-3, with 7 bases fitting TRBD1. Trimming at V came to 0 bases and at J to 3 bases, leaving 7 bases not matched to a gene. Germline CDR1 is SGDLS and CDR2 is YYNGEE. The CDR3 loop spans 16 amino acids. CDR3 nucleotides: TGTGCCAGCAGCGTAGGTTTGAGGGGGCGGACAGATACGCAGTATTTT. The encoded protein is CASSVGLRGRTDTQYF.

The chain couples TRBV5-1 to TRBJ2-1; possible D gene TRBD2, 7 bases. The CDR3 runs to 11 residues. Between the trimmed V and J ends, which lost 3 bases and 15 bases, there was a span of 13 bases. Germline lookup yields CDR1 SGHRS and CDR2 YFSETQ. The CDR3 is CASSSTGRVFF. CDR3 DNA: TGCGCCAGCAGCTCCACAGGGAGGGTGTTCTTC.

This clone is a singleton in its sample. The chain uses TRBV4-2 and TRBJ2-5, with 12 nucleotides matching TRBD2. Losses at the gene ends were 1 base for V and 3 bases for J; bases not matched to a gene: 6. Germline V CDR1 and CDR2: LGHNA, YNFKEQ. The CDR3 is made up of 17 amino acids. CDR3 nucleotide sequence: TGTGCCAGCAGCCAAGTCTGGCTAGCGGGAGGGAAAGAGACCCAGTACTTC. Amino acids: CASSQVWLAGGKETQYF.

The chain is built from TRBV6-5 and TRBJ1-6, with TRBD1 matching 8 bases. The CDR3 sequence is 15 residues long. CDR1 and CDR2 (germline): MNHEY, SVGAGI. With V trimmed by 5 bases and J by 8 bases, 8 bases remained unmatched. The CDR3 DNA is TGTGCCAGCAGTATTCAGACAGGGGTGGATTCACCCCTCCACTTT. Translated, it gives CASSIQTGVDSPLHF.

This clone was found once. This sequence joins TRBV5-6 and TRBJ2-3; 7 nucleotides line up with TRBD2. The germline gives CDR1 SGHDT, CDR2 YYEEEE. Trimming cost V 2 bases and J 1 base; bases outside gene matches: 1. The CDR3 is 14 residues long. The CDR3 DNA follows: TGTGCCAGCAGCTTAAGCGGGGGCACAGATACGCAGTATTTT. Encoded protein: CASSLSGGTDTQYF.

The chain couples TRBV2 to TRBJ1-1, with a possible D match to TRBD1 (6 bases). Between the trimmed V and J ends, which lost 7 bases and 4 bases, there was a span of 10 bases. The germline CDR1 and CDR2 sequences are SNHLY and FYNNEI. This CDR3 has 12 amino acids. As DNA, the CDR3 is TGTGCCAGCACCGGACAGTTCACTGAAGCTTTCTTT. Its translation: CASTGQFTEAFF.

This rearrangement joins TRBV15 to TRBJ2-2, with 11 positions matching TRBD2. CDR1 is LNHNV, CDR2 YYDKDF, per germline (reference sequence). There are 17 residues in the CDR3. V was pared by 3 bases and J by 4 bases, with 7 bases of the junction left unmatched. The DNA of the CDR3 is TGTGCCACCAGCAGTGACTTACTAGCGGGAGCCACCGGGGAGCTGTTTTTT. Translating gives CATSSDLLAGATGELFF.

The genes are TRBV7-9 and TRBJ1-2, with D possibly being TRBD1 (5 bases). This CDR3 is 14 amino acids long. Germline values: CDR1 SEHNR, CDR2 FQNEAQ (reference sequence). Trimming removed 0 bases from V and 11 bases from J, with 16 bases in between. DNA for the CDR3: TGTGCCAGCAGCTTAGCTGGGACGCCGGGGGGATACACCTTC. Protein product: CASSLAGTPGGYTF.

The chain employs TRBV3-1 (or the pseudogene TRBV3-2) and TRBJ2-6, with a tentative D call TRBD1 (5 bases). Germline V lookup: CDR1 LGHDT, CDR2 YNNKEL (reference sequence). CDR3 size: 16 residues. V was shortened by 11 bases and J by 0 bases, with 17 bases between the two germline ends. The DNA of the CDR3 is TGTGCCCGAAAAGTGCAGGGATGCTCTGGGGCCAACGTCCTGACTTTC. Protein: CARKVQGCSGANVLTF.

The CDR3 nucleotides are TGCGCCAGCAGCTTGGAGCTAGCGGGCGCTTACCACAATGAGCAGTTCTTC. Translating gives CASSLELAGAYHNEQFF. V gene TRBV5-1 combines with J gene TRBJ2-1, with 8 bases identical to TRBD2. Germline V gene sequence: CDR1 SGHRS, CDR2 YFSETQ. J gave up 5 bases and V 0 bases, and 10 bases lay outside the gene matches. The CDR3 spans 17 residues.

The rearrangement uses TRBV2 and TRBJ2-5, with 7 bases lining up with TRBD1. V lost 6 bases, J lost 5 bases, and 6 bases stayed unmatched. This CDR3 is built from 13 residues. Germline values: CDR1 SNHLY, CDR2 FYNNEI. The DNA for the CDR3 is TGTGCCAGCAGGACAGGGTTGGCGGAGACCCAGTACTTC. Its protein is CASRTGLAETQYF.

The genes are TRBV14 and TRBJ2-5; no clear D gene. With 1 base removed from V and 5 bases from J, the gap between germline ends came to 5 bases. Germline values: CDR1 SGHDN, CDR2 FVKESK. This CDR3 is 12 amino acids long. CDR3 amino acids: CASSQVRETQYF. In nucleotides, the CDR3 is TGTGCCAGCAGCCAAGTGAGGGAGACCCAGTACTTC.

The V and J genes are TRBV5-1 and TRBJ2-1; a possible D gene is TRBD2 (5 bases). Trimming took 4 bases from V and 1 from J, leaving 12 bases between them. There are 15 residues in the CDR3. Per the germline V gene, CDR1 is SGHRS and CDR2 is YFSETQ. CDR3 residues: CASSLAHESYNEQFF. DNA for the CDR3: TGCGCCAGCAGCCTAGCCCACGAGTCCTACAATGAGCAGTTCTTC.

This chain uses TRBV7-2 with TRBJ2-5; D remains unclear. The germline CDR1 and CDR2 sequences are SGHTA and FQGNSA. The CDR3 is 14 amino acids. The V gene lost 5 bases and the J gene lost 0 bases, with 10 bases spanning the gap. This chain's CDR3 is CASSPSGYQETQYF. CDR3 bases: TGTGCCAGCAGCCCCTCCGGGTACCAAGAGACCCAGTACTTC.

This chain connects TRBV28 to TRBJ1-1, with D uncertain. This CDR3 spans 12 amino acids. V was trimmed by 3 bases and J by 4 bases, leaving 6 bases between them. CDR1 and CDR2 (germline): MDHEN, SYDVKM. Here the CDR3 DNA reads TGTGCCAGCAGTTTGAGACTCACTGAAGCTTTCTTT. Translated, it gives CASSLRLTEAFF.

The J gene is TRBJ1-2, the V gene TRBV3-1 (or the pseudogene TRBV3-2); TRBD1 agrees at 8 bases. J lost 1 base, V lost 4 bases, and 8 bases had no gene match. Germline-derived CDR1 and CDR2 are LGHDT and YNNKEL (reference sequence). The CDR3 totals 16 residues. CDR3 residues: CASSRGTGGFNYGYTF. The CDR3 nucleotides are TGTGCCAGCAGCCGAGGGACAGGAGGTTTTAACTATGGCTACACCTTC.

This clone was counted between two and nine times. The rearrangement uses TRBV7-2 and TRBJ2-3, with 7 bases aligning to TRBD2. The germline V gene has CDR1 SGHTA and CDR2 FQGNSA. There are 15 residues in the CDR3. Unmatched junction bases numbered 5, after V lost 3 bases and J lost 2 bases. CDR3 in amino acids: CASSFMSGNTDTQYF. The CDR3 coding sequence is TGTGCCAGCAGCTTCATGAGCGGGAACACAGATACGCAGTATTTT. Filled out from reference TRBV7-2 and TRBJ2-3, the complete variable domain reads GAGVSQSPSNKVTEKGKDVELRCDPISGHTALYWYRQSLGQGLEFLIYFQGNSAPDKSGLPSDRFSAERTGGSVSTLTIQRTQQEDSAVYLCASSFMSGNTDTQYFGPGTRLTVL.

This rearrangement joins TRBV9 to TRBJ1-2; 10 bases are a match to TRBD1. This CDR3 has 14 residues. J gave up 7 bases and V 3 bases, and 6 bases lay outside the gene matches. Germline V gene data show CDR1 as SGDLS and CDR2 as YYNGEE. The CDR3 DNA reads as TGTGCCAGCAGCGCGACAGGGGGCCTGCGTGGCTACACCTTC. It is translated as CASSATGGLRGYTF.

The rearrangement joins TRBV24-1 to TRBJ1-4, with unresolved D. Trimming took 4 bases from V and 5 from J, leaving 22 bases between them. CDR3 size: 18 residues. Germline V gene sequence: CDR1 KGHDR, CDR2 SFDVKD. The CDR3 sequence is CATSDQKHSGEWNEKLFF. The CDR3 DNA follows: TGTGCCACCAGTGACCAGAAACACAGTGGGGAGTGGAATGAAAAACTGTTTTTT.

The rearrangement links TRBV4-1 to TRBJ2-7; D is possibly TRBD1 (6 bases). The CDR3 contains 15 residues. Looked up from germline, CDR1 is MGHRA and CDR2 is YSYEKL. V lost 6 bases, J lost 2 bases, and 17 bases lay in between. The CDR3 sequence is CASSYTPQGPYEQYF. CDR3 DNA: TGCGCCAGCAGTTACACCCCCCAGGGGCCCTACGAGCAGTACTTC.

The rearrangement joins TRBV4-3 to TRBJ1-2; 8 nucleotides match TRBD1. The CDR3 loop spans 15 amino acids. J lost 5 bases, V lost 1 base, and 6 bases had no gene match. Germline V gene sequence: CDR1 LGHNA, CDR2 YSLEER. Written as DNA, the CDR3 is TGCGCCAGCAGCCAAGGGACAGGGAAGGGATATGGCTACACCTTC. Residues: CASSQGTGKGYGYTF.

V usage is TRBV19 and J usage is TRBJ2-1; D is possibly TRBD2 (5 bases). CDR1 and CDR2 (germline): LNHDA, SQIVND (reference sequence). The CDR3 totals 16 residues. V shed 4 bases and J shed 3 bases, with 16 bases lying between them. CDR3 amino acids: CASSSPGEGSYNEQFF. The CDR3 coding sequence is TGTGCCAGTAGTAGCCCCGGGGAAGGGAGCTACAATGAGCAGTTCTTC.

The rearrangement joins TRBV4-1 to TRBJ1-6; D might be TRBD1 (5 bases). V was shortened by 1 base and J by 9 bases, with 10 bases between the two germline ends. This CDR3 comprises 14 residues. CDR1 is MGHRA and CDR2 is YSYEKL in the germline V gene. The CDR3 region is CASSQGPTGSPLHF. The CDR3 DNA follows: TGCGCCAGCAGCCAAGGCCCCACAGGTTCACCCCTCCACTTT.

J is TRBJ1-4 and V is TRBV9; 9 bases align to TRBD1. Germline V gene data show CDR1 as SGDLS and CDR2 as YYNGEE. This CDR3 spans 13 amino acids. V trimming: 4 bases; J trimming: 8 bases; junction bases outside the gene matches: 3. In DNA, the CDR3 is TGTGCCAGCAGCTTCGGGACAGGGGAAAAACTGTTTTTT. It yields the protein CASSFGTGEKLFF.

The CDR3 coding sequence is TGTGCCAGCAGCTCCCCAGCGGGAAGAAGCACAGATACGCAGTATTTT. Its protein is CASSSPAGRSTDTQYF. The chain has TRBV7-8 and TRBJ2-3; 7 nucleotides match TRBD2. Looked up from germline, CDR1 is SGHVS and CDR2 is FQNEAQ. The junction had 7 bases not matched to a gene; V was cut back by 4 bases and J by 0 bases. The CDR3 contains 16 residues.

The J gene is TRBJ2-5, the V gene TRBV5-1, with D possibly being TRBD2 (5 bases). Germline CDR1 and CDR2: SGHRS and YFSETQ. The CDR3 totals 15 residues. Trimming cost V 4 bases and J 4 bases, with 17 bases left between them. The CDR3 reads CASSGQLGFGETQYF. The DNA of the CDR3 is TGCGCCAGCAGCGGTCAACTAGGTTTCGGAGAGACCCAGTACTTC.

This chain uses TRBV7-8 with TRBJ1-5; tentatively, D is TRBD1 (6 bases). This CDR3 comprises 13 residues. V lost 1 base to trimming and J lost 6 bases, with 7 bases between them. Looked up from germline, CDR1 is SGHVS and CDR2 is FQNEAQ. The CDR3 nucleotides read TGTGCCAGCAGCTTAGGGGGGCGTCAGCCCCAGCATTTT. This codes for CASSLGGRQPQHF.

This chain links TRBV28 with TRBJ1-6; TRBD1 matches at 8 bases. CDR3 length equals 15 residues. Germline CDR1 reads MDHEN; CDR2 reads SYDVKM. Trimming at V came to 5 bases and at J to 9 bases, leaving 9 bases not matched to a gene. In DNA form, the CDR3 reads TGTGCCAGCAGTACCGGGACAGGATTAATTTCACCCCTCCACTTT. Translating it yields CASSTGTGLISPLHF.

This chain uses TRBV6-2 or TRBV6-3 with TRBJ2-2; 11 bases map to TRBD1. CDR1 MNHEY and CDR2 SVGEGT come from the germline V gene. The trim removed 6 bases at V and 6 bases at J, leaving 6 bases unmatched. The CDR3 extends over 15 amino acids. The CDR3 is CASSPGTGGPGELFF. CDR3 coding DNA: TGTGCCAGCAGCCCAGGGACAGGGGGTCCCGGGGAGCTGTTTTTT.

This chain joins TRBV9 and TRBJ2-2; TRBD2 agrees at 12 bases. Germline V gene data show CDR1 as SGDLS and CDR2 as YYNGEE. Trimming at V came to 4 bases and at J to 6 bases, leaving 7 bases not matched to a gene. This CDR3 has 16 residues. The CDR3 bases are TGTGCCAGCAGCACAGGACTAGCGGGAACTTCCGGGGAGCTGTTTTTT. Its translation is CASSTGLAGTSGELFF.

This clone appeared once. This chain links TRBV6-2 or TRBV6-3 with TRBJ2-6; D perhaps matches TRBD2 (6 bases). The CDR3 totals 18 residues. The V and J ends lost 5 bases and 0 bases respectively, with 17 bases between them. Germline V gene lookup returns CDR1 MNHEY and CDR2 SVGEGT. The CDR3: CASSTRRGRYSGANVLTF. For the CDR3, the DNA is TGTGCCAGCAGTACCAGGAGGGGTAGGTACTCTGGGGCCAACGTCCTGACTTTC.